The entry below describes one TCR beta chain. Seattle enrolled patients during active infection and tracked them longitudinally. V was clipped by 1 base and J by 2 bases, with 11 bases between them. Per germline, CDR1 LGHDT and CDR2 YNNKEL (reference sequence). This CDR3 is built from 16 residues. This sample was taken from a study of blood T cell repertoires in COVID-19. In the study overall: Sites across the United States, Italy and Spain contributed samples from acute and convalescent COVID-19. The analysed material was cDNA or gDNA that came from T cells, B-cell-depleted T cells, or PBMCs.

Under the authors' procedure: Reference gene primers were amplified, and this amplification served to estimate nucleated cell counts. Data came from immunoSEQ multiplex PCR; TCRdb stores just in-frame clones and leaves some out. V, J and clone size are those of that table, while D and trimming were read from the DNA. The repertoire holds 110,000 or so clones, with more than 80% as singletons. Sequencing was performed on peripheral blood. The clonotype comes from a woman aged 60 to 75 with COVID-19, enrolled during active disease. This rearrangement joins TRBV3-1 (or the pseudogene TRBV3-2) to TRBJ2-2; D ambiguous. CDR3 residues: CASSQAHSPNTGELFF. The DNA for the CDR3 is TGTGCCAGCAGCCAAGCGCACTCGCCAAACACCGGGGAGCTGTTTTTT.